This TCR beta chain derives from a study of cytomegalovirus exposure and HLA in healthy donors (dated by TCRdb to about 2017). A note on the overall study: According to an earlier analysis of 450 to 650 of the donors, roughly 180 million T cells yielded 117 million unique TCR beta sequences and about 300 Gb of sequence data. Rather than drawing on any new phenotypic data, the later analysis identified candidate immune exposures from TCR beta sequences and the way those sequences occurred across donors. To study patterns of TCR occurrence, a later analysis re-analyzed previously published TCR beta repertoires from just over 650 donors and added high-resolution HLA genotyping. The study combined high-throughput TCR immunosequencing, statistical association of individual TCRs with disease status, and machine learning to predict cytomegalovirus infection status. Among about 360 genotyped donors of the cohort, an average of roughly 240,000 unique TCR beta nucleotide sequences were sequenced per donor, roughly 18% of them non-productive. Of the roughly 410 genotyped donors, approximately 81% were placed in the genetic ancestry cluster associated with self-reported Caucasian donors. In a later genetic analysis, genome-wide SNP genotypes for about three fifths of the roughly 670 donors were used, and that subset was treated as a discovery cohort. Roughly 5 DR-DQ haplotypes were treated as single units for association and clustering because of strong linkage in the cohort. HLA typing covered class I and class II loci at four-digit resolution. Along with the 666-subject first cohort, a separate validation cohort of around 120 different subjects was used. All discovery cohort repertoires had been generated on a single sequencing platform. The T cell repertoires of 550 to 850 subjects were profiled by immunosequencing and related to cytomegalovirus serostatus. The study was designed to test whether signatures of past pathogen exposure could be identified by cataloging public T cell receptors. Typing coverage varied by locus: about 620-630 donors for A, B, C, DRB1 and DQB1; roughly 510 for DQA1; over 600 for DPA1; about 450 for DPB1. An earlier analysis of 450 to 750 of the donors used high-throughput TCR beta sequencing to judge whether each TCR beta V gene segment behaved as functional or pseudogenic. Donor age, sex, ethnicity and CMV serostatus were compiled alongside the repertoire data. About 280 gigabases of sequencing data and around 90 million unique TCR sequences made up an early release that covered roughly 670 HLA-typed donors.

Looking up the germline V gene (reference sequence) yields CDR1 LNHNV and CDR2 YYDKDF. V is pared back by 0 bases and J by 3 bases, with 14 bases lying between the germline termini. The CDR3 runs 16 amino acids, cysteine and phenylalanine included. Of all the DNA, just the CDR3 is kept, 48 bases in frame from base 1. Concerning this clone: Its cognate antigen has yet to be identified. No quality values exist for individual bases; no much larger clone is one base distant.

Broader findings and caveats from the paper: In vitro tests confirmed that a few of the cytomegalovirus-associated TCR beta chains recognize cytomegalovirus antigens. In an earlier analysis of some 550 of the donors, most TCR beta V segments were observed in productive rearrangements about 90% or about 30% of the time, broadly matching IMGT annotations. In a later genetic analysis, fewer N-insertions in productive TCRs were reported among donors in an Asian-associated ancestry cluster than the approximately 710-donor mean. Some IMGT-functional V segments, including TRBV6-2 and TRBV6-3, could not be distinguished by the 87-base-pair reads and were therefore excluded. A cluster of highly shared sequence variants was judged likely to be a technical artifact of the sequencing pipeline. The authors suggested that the approach could potentially be extended to other disease states and immunological phenotypes. The study listed approximately 150 TCR beta chains as associated with cytomegalovirus. Roughly uniform sequencing depth across donors was assumed in presence/absence analyses, although this assumption may not hold. In a later analysis, TCR association rates were found to vary across HLA loci, with the most associated TCRs seen for DRB1 alleles and the fewest for HLA-C alleles. In both the original and validation cohorts, the classifier was reported to diagnose cytomegalovirus status with high specificity and sensitivity. This cohort had only TCR beta chains sequenced, and the lack of alpha or paired-chain data limited which features could be detected. V-gene and J-gene trimming of TCR beta chains was associated with a missense DCLRE1C variant in a later genetic analysis, and the association was replicated in an independent cohort. A later analysis found that HLA-associated TCR beta chains were more clonally expanded and had lower generation probabilities than equally common non-associated chains. Strong co-occurrence of HLA alleles, especially DR and DQ, made assigning TCR associations to individual alleles difficult. Because HLA typing was unavailable for some donors at each locus, only the typed subset was used in association tests. Linkage disequilibrium might explain the correlated functional status among segregating V segments, but an unknown experimental factor could not be ruled out. Several of the top co-occurrence clusters appeared to be linked to parvovirus B19, influenza, CMV and Epstein-Barr virus, according to a later analysis. A further reported finding was that TCR beta sequences accurately predicted the HLA-A and HLA-B alleles for most subjects in the first cohort. A later analysis associated 16,951 TCR beta sequences with specific HLA alleles at a false discovery rate of 0.05. Most CMV-associated TCR beta chains appeared to be HLA-restricted in a later analysis, and the HLA associations seemed to be driven largely by CMV exposure. Immune exposure information for the cohort was limited to CMV serostatus. Most TCR sequences were observed very rarely across donors, whereas some public TCRs were present in many individuals. The earlier analysis of 587 of the donors excluded fewer than 20 rarely observed V segments, including chromosome 9 orphons, because counts were too low.

Receptor libraries were prepared by the immunoSEQ multiplex PCR assay. For the multiplex PCR, a mixture combining 60 forward primers for TCR Vbeta segments and 13 reverse primers for TCR Jbeta segments was used. The CDR3 region of rearranged TCR beta genes was amplified from genomic DNA by a multiplex PCR assay. On the Illumina HiSeq System, the amplified TCR beta libraries were sequenced as 87-base-pair reads. On the authors' methods: A later analysis tallied 75 million to 95 million unique TCR beta chains across the 666 repertoires, and about 12 million of those chains were shared by two or more donors. A nearest-neighbor algorithm error-corrected the raw reads and collapsed the reads into unique sequences, merging closely related sequences to remove PCR and sequencing errors. V, D and J gene segments were assigned by aligning CDR3 sequences to IMGT reference sequences. For a sequence to be retained, at least a six-nucleotide match to both a V gene segment and a J gene segment was required. A rearrangement was called productive if the CDR3 had no stop codons and remained in frame with V and J, and every other rearrangement was called non-productive. Following IMGT convention, CDR3 was defined as the stretch from the second conserved V-encoded cysteine up to the conserved J-encoded phenylalanine. In an earlier analysis of around 600 of the donors, sequences lacking an unambiguous match to a single V gene segment were excluded. In an earlier analysis of about 590 of the donors, a V segment was called functional when productive rearrangements were above 56.7%, and segregating when the standard deviation between donors exceeded 5%. A statistical classification framework was built to diagnose cytomegalovirus status from the catalog of TCR beta chain sequences. V and J gene assignment, in a later analysis, came from comparing TCR nucleotide sequences with IMGT/GENE-DB human TR gene sequences. A later analysis assigned CDR3 sequences and most-parsimonious VDJ recombination scenarios with the TCRdist pipeline. In a later analysis, every TCR beta chain was defined by the combination of its CDR3 amino acid sequence and its V-gene family, and reads without a unique V-gene family were dropped. To address suspected cross-contamination and a sequencing artifact, a later analysis removed 450 to 700 highly shared, low-generation-probability nucleotide sequences. For each public chain, a later analysis derived a clonal expansion index from normalized ranks of inferred template counts within each repertoire. In a later analysis, generation probabilities were computed using a VDJ recombination model fitted to out-of-frame rearrangements, and the results were checked against IGoR. In a later analysis, hypergeometric tests were used to score TCR-TCR, TCR-HLA and TCR-CMV co-occurrence, with a repertoire-size bias correction applied to TCR pairs. In a later analysis, false discovery rates were estimated by permuting HLA or CMV assignments 20 times. In a later analysis, co-occurring TCRs were grouped using DBSCAN, with TCRdist sequence similarity added in when clustering inside HLA-allele-positive subsets. Repertoires with fewer than 30,000 or more than 120,000 public chains, plus five repertoires with anomalous nucleotide sharing, were excluded from co-occurrence clustering. Held by TCRdb, this immuneACCESS table contains in-frame sequences only and omits some clones. Under half of the omission traces to an unresolved V gene where checked; the cause of the rest is unknown. V, J and clone size derive from that table, while D and trimming were established from the DNA sequence. The sample table holds under 200,000 clones, of which roughly 77% were seen once. The ten largest clonotypes hold roughly 2.1% of the sample.

The cohort consisted of fewer than 700 healthy bone marrow donors. At the time of sampling, every cohort member was nominally healthy, though immune exposures that went unrecorded were likely present. The donor was CMV seropositive and belonged to the group of a few hundred seropositive cohort members. Each donor provided a peripheral blood sample, and peripheral blood mononuclear cells were used for TCR beta sequencing. Genomic DNA extraction from the blood cell samples was performed with the Qiagen DNeasy Blood Extraction Kit. The sequence joins TRBV15 to TRBJ1-2; the D gene identity is not certain. The sample taken for sequencing was PBMCs. The TCR comes from a man aged 45-65 years in good health and CMV-seropositive. The CDR3 amino acid sequence is: CATSRDYYSGHYGYTF. The sequence in DNA is TGTGCCACCAGCAGAGATTATTATTCAGGCCACTATGGCTACACCTTC.